This TCR beta chain was recovered during a study of blood T cell repertoires in COVID-19. Study at large: Samples of COVID-19 (acute and convalescent) were obtained from the United States, Italy and Spain. The analysed material was cDNA or gDNA that came from T cells, B-cell-depleted T cells, or PBMCs.

Per the authors' pipeline: Amplification of reference gene primers provided the estimated nucleated cell counts. The assay was immunoSEQ multiplex PCR, and TCRdb's table has in-frame clones only and misses some. The DNA gave D and trimming, while V, J and clone size come from that table. This table holds some 70,000 clones, around 93% found once. Germline V gene lookup returns CDR1 DFQATT and CDR2 SNEGSKA (reference sequence). With V trimmed by 3 bases and J by 4 bases, 8 bases remained unmatched. There are 15 residues in the CDR3. This clone was detected only once. The clonotype originates from a human donor in a cohort sampled during active COVID-19. The sample taken for sequencing was peripheral blood. The rearrangement links TRBV20-1 to TRBJ2-3; TRBD2 matches at 9 bases. As DNA, the CDR3 is TGCAGTGCTAGTCTCCGCGGGGGGGGCGCAGATACGCAGTATTTT. It codes for CSASLRGGGADTQYF.